This TCR beta chain derives from a study of T cell responses to AZD1222 COVID-19 vaccine. Study context: Second doses that came at about 4 or about 12 weeks were put together. The study, taken as a whole, reports: In a largely white British group with more females than males, clonal diversity was possibly underestimated. Among vaccine-associated CD4 TCRs, coverage spanned spike, with dominance at 160-218 and 743-854. Receipt of two AZD1222 doses was followed by a rise in Spike-specific TCR breadth and depth.

Germline V CDR1 and CDR2: MNHEY, SMNVEV (reference sequence). The CDR3 runs 14 residues. Germline trimming cut 4 bases from V and 6 bases from J; bases unmatched to any gene: 5. Points on this clone: Its antigen is still unknown.

The assay was immunoSEQ multiplex PCR, and TCRdb's table has in-frame clones only and misses some. The sample contains around 130,000 clones, over 90% of which appear only once. The sequence was collected from an adult in good health. The specimen comprised peripheral blood, sampled on day 0 of AZD1222 vaccination. The rearrangement joins TRBV27 to TRBJ1-2, with 10 bases fitting TRBD1. Here the CDR3 reads CASSSVGTGDGYTF. As DNA, the CDR3 is TGTGCCAGCAGTTCGGTCGGGACAGGGGATGGCTACACCTTC.